Following are 20 T cell receptor beta chains from one sample sequenced in a study of blood T cell repertoires in COVID-19. Profiling relied on immunoSEQ multiplex PCR, and the TCRdb table lists in-frame clones only, not all of them. The sample carries 65,000 to 80,000 clones, around 84% recorded once. The sequenced sample was peripheral blood. These receptors were obtained from a human donor in a cohort sampled during active COVID-19.

The rearrangement uses TRBV2 and TRBJ2-5, with 8 bases aligning to TRBD2. CDR3 length: 14 amino acids. Losses at the gene ends were 2 bases for V and 3 bases for J; bases not matched to a gene: 2. Germline V lookup: CDR1 SNHLY, CDR2 FYNNEI. DNA for the CDR3: TGTGCCAGCAGTGAAACTAGCGGAAAAGAGACCCAGTACTTC. Translation gives CASSETSGKETQYF.

The genes are TRBV5-1 and TRBJ2-1; 8 bases fit TRBD2. V dropped 5 bases and J dropped 3; count of bases not matched to a gene: 7. Per the germline V gene, CDR1 is SGHRS and CDR2 is YFSETQ. The CDR3 extends over 15 amino acids. This CDR3 is CASRLALAGYNEQFF. The CDR3 DNA reads TGCGCCAGCAGACTGGCGCTAGCGGGCTACAATGAGCAGTTCTTC.

This chain connects TRBV7-3 to TRBJ2-1; 7 bases are shared with TRBD2. V gave up 0 bases and J gave up 7 bases; unmatched junction bases: 3. CDR3 length equals 14 residues. CDR1 is SGHTA, CDR2 FQGTGA, per germline. The CDR3 protein is CASSLTGTTNEQFF. The DNA of the CDR3 is TGTGCCAGCAGCTTAACAGGGACTACAAATGAGCAGTTCTTC.

The chain couples TRBV3-1 (or the pseudogene TRBV3-2) to TRBJ2-5; TRBD2 matches at 8 bases. V was pared by 1 base and J by 0 bases, with 7 bases of the junction left unmatched. This CDR3 comprises 17 residues. CDR1 LGHDT and CDR2 YNNKEL come from the germline V gene (reference sequence). In DNA, the CDR3 is TGTGCCAGCAGCCAAGGCCGCGGCGGGGGGAACCAAGAGACCCAGTACTTC. Its translation: CASSQGRGGGNQETQYF.

V usage is TRBV20-1 and J usage is TRBJ1-5; D is undetermined. Germline CDR1 is DFQATT and CDR2 is SNEGSKA (reference sequence). Trimming removed 7 bases at V and 1 base at J, with 5 bases between. The CDR3 is made up of 11 amino acids. In DNA form, the CDR3 reads TGCAGTGTTATCAGCAATCAGCCCCAGCATTTT. Translated: CSVISNQPQHF.

This clone was counted only a few times. The CDR3 loop reads CASSLAGGNQPQHF. The CDR3 DNA sequence: TGCGCCAGCAGCTTGGCCGGGGGCAATCAGCCCCAGCATTTT. This rearrangement joins TRBV5-1 to TRBJ1-5; D not certain. The CDR3 sequence is 14 residues long. CDR1 SGHRS and CDR2 YFSETQ come from the germline V gene. V lost 0 bases and J lost 2, with 6 bases in between.

The chain links TRBV23-1 to TRBJ2-1; perhaps TRBD2 as D (5 bases). TRBV23-1 is sorted into the ORF group, with uncertain function. The CDR3 runs 13 residues. Trimming left V 7 bases short and J 8 bases short, with 15 bases between. CDR3 nucleotide sequence: TGCGCCAGCAAGAGACCCCAGGAGGATGAGCAGTTCTTC. Its translation is CASKRPQEDEQFF.

The chain is built from TRBV29-1 and TRBJ2-3; TRBD2 agrees at 7 bases. From germline, CDR1 is SQVTM and CDR2 ANQGSEA. V trimming: 0 bases; J trimming: 5 bases; junction bases outside the gene matches: 5. This CDR3 comprises 14 residues. The CDR3 bases are TGCAGCGTTGAAGACACCGGGACTATAGATACGCAGTATTTT. Translation: CSVEDTGTIDTQYF.

This clone was detected a few times. The rearrangement uses TRBV10-2 and TRBJ2-7; 12 nucleotides align to TRBD1. The CDR3 contains 15 residues. The trim removed 4 bases at V and 4 bases at J, leaving 5 bases unmatched. Germline loops: CDR1 WSHSY, CDR2 SAAADI. CDR3 residues: CASSVRDRGLYEQYF. For the CDR3, the DNA is TGCGCCAGCAGTGTCCGGGACAGGGGGCTGTACGAGCAGTACTTC.

The chain recombines TRBV30 with TRBJ1-3, with D perhaps TRBD1 (6 bases). V lost 1 base, J lost 4 bases, and 14 bases lay in between. CDR1 GTSNPN and CDR2 SVGIG come from the germline V gene (reference sequence). There are 15 residues in the CDR3. As DNA, the CDR3 is TGTGCCTGGAGTGACGGGGGGCTCGGCGGAAACACCATATATTTT. It codes for CAWSDGGLGGNTIYF.

This clone was counted a single time. The chain links TRBV19 to TRBJ1-5; perhaps TRBD1 as D (5 bases). Germline assignment: CDR1 LNHDA and CDR2 SQIVND (reference sequence). CDR3 length equals 15 residues. V was pared by 6 bases and J by 0 bases, with 12 bases between. The DNA of the CDR3 is TGTGCCAGTAGAGAAAGGGGATTTAGCAATCAGCCCCAGCATTTT. It yields the protein CASRERGFSNQPQHF.

The chain combines TRBV28 with TRBJ2-7; 7 nucleotides match TRBD1. This CDR3 spans 13 amino acids. The V and J ends lost 5 bases and 3 bases, in that order; junction bases with no gene match: 4. Germline-derived CDR1 and CDR2 are MDHEN and SYDVKM. The CDR3 reads CASSRQGIYEQYF. DNA of the CDR3: TGTGCCAGCAGTCGACAGGGTATCTACGAGCAGTACTTC.

J is TRBJ2-5 and V is TRBV7-2; perhaps TRBD1 as D (5 bases). This CDR3 spans 12 amino acids. V lost 4 bases and J 7 bases, leaving 10 bases between the germline ends. CDR1 SGHTA and CDR2 FQGNSA come from the germline V gene. This CDR3 is CASSSVGATQYF. For the CDR3, the DNA is TGTGCCAGCAGCTCCGTAGGGGCGACCCAGTACTTC.

The chain employs TRBV15 and TRBJ1-4; no firm D call. Between the trimmed V and J ends, which lost 0 bases and 6 bases, there was a span of 11 bases. The CDR3 loop spans 15 amino acids. Per germline, CDR1 LNHNV and CDR2 YYDKDF (reference sequence). The CDR3 DNA follows: TGTGCCACCAGCAGAGATACCAGAGGTGATGAAAAACTGTTTTTT. It yields the protein CATSRDTRGDEKLFF.

The V and J genes are TRBV10-1 and TRBJ1-6; no clear D. This CDR3 contains 13 residues. Trimming stripped 4 bases from V and 10 bases from J, with 11 bases between. Germline V lookup: CDR1 WNHNN, CDR2 SYGVQD (reference sequence). CDR3 nucleotides: TGCGCCAGCAGTGTCGAGAACGGGTCACCCCTCCACTTT. Residues: CASSVENGSPLHF.

The chain employs TRBV6-5 and TRBJ1-6; 7 positions agree with TRBD1. Germline CDR1 reads MNHEY; CDR2 reads SVGAGI. There are 14 residues in the CDR3. V gave up 6 bases and J gave up 10 bases; unmatched junction bases: 9. CDR3 bases: TGTGCCAGCAGACAACAGGGGAGTGAGTCACCCCTCCACTTT. It is translated as CASRQQGSESPLHF.

This sequence joins TRBV4-1 and TRBJ2-1, with 7 nucleotides matching TRBD2. The trim removed 2 bases at V and 15 bases at J, leaving 10 bases unmatched. The CDR3 has 13 residues. Per germline, CDR1 MGHRA and CDR2 YSYEKL. The CDR3 bases are TGCGCCAGCAGCCAATCATTCCCCGGGAGGATGTTCTTC. It specifies CASSQSFPGRMFF.

The chain combines TRBV2 with TRBJ1-6, with TRBD1 as a possible D gene (5 bases). The CDR3 has 16 residues. V gave up 8 bases and J gave up 0 bases, with 14 bases separating them. Germline loops: CDR1 SNHLY, CDR2 FYNNEI. CDR3 nucleotide sequence: TGTGCCAGCCGGGGGACGGGAAGCTCCTATAATTCACCCCTCCACTTT. This codes for CASRGTGSSYNSPLHF.

The chain employs TRBV20-1 and TRBJ2-5, with D perhaps matching TRBD2 (6 bases). V was pared by 3 bases and J by 3 bases, with 11 bases between. CDR1 is DFQATT and CDR2 is SNEGSKA in the germline V gene (reference sequence). The CDR3 is made up of 13 amino acids. CDR3 in DNA: TGCAGTGCTAGTGCCGGGGGTAAAGAGACCCAGTACTTC. Translated, it gives CSASAGGKETQYF.

The chain carries TRBV5-1 and TRBJ1-4; possible D gene TRBD1, 5 bases. Trimming took off 0 bases at V and 13 bases at J, with 10 bases between the two ends. The germline CDR1 and CDR2 sequences are SGHRS and YFSETQ. The length of the CDR3 is 12 residues. CDR3 amino acids: CASSLEGERLFF. The CDR3 DNA follows: TGCGCCAGCAGCTTGGAAGGGGAACGACTGTTTTTT.